This TCR beta chain was retrieved from a study of T cell repertoires in cytomegalovirus infection. For the study at large: Indications came from public TCR beta signatures; they pointed to CMV infection and to a matching HLA type.

MiXCR, applied by TCRdb to the reads, yields one record per CDR3 protein. The sample shows hundreds of thousands of distinct CDR3 sequences, roughly a third of them seen only once. In the case of this clonotype: Its matching antigen is unknown.

The CDR3 covers 13 residues. Germline CDR1 and CDR2: KGHSH and LQKENI. J lost 7 bases, V lost 4 bases, and 4 bases had no gene match. Study findings and constraints: People with CMV and the relevant HLA were identified by cumulative public TCR beta family frequency. Clonotypes of TCR beta that were HLA-C-restricted and CMV-specific dominated the ex vivo response.

This specimen was cultured PBMCs, taken from culture after CMV antigen stimulation. The receptor's source is a human donor in good health (CMV status not recorded). Some clones in this sample may be carry-over from other donors' samples. V is TRBV18 and J is TRBJ2-1, with 7 bases that match TRBD1. The CDR3 region has the DNA TGTGCCAGCTCACAGGGACAGCTAAATGAGCAGTTCTTC. Translated: CASSQGQLNEQFF. Combining the CDR3 with reference TRBV18 and TRBJ2-1 gives the whole variable domain NAGVMQNPRHLVRRRGQEARLRCSPMKGHSHVYWYRQLPEEGLKFMVYLQKENIIDESGMPKERFSAEFPKEGPSILRIQQVVRGDSAAYFCASSQGQLNEQFFGPGTRLTVL.